The clone carrying this T cell receptor (beta chain) was detected a few times. Its specificity is not known. The length of the CDR3 is 14 residues. V shed 0 bases and J shed 7 bases, with 13 bases lying between them. Germline values: CDR1 SGHRS, CDR2 YFSETQ. The sequenced template was cDNA made from the entire isolated RNA. Some clones are missing from TCRdb's copy, which holds only in-frame ones; the method was immunoSEQ multiplex PCR. The repertoire holds roughly 330,000 clones, with about 13% as singletons. The data derive from a study of beta chain features in type 1 diabetes. Study-wide results and caveats: The naive, central memory and Treg TCRB repertoires showed an apparent similarity that was greater among patients than among healthy donors. Type 1 diabetes patients had moderately but significantly shorter TCRB CDR3s in all four CD4+ subsets.

The clonotype originates from a woman aged 18-29 years with type 1 diabetes. Material: naive CD4+ T cells from blood. The chain combines TRBV5-1 with TRBJ2-5; D is possibly TRBD1 (5 bases). The CDR3 region is CASSLAAREGTQYF. The CDR3 DNA reads as TGCGCCAGCAGCTTGGCCGCCAGGGAAGGGACCCAGTACTTC.